This paragraph reports one T cell receptor beta chain. Which antigen it targets is not known. No per-base quality is available; no much larger clone lies one base away. One collaborating source in Seattle enrolled patients during active infection and followed them longitudinally through the course of disease. Collaborating institutions collected whole blood in K2EDTA tubes following their own protocols. For TCRbeta analysis, collaborators shipped samples in one of three forms: frozen whole blood, isolated PBMCs, or DNA extracted from either of those sample types. The data were taken from a study of blood T cell repertoires in COVID-19 (dated by TCRdb to 2019 to 2021). Turning to the overall study: The collaborator samples originated in the United States, Italy and Spain and spanned the acute and convalescent phases of COVID-19. The prospective study material was composed of cDNA or gDNA derived from T cells, B-cell-depleted T cells, or PBMCs. Deeply sampled blood TCRbeta repertoires from subjects exposed to, actively infected with, or recovered from COVID-19 were included in the dataset. The repertoires were released in a freely available public database meant as a resource for research on the immune response to SARS-CoV-2. Samples were obtained from the ongoing ImmuneRACE study (first 160 participants) and from roughly 1,300 subjects provided by 6 global collaborators. Nearly every sample came with metadata listing a de-identified subject ID, COVID-19 status, age in years and sex. Where available, HLA class I and class II types were obtained from metadata supplied by the sample provider rather than from assay-based typing. Points the paper makes about the study in general: How much clinical and demographic metadata was included differed by source and by participant, and the metadata was provided uncurated.

The cysteine opens and the phenylalanine closes a CDR3 of 17 amino acids. The sequence is cut down to CDR3 DNA, 51 bases in frame from base 1. Via the germline V gene (reference sequence), CDR1 is LGHDT and CDR2 YNNKEL. The germline V and J ends show losses of 2 bases and 0 bases respectively, and no gene match explains 5 bases of the junction. The immunoSEQ Assay, a bias-controlled multiplex PCR, was used to amplify TCRbeta CDR3 regions from genomic DNA. In the authors' own workflow: Nucleated cell counts per sample were estimated from amplification of reference gene primers within the assay. Sequence reads were collapsed and filtered to measure the absolute abundance of every unique TCRbeta CDR3 rearrangement. For each sample, productive Simpson clonality was calculated as the square root of Simpson's diversity index over productive rearrangements. TCRdb took this table from immuneACCESS and kept in-frame rearrangements with V and J called. Such tables lack part of the clones; where checked against another copy, unresolved V genes explain under half of the gap, and the rest is unexplained. Clone size and V and J calls were adopted from that table, with D and trimming inferred from the DNA. The sample table contains about 280,000 clones; only one count was recorded for approximately 86% of them. Around 12% of the sample lies in the top ten.

The sequenced sample was peripheral blood. This sequence originates from a woman aged 70-85 years with COVID-19, enrolled during active disease. The chain couples TRBV3-1 (or the pseudogene TRBV3-2) to TRBJ2-2; TRBD2 lines up with 8 middle nucleotides. The CDR3: CASSQYSGTTNTGELFF. The DNA is as follows: TGTGCCAGCAGCCAATATAGCGGGACTACGAACACCGGGGAGCTGTTTTTT.